This T cell receptor (beta chain) appears in the sequencing data of a study of blood T cell repertoires in COVID-19. The CDR3 is made up of 16 amino acids. The V gene's germline CDR1 is SGHVS and CDR2 FNYEAQ. The trim removed 1 base at V and 7 bases at J, leaving 7 bases unmatched. Clones were read by immunoSEQ multiplex PCR, and TCRdb kept only the in-frame ones, dropping some. The table lists fewer than 500,000 clones, nearly 90% of them singletons. The J gene is TRBJ1-2, the V gene TRBV7-6; 12 bases are shared with TRBD1. This clonotype was sampled from a woman aged 18 to 35 with acute COVID-19. Sequencing used PBMCs or T cells enriched from blood (not recorded which). CDR3 protein: CASSLEGTGGAGGYTF. In nucleotides, the CDR3 is TGTGCCAGCAGCTTAGAAGGGACAGGGGGCGCAGGTGGCTACACCTTC. The full variable domain, its missing parts supplied by reference TRBV7-6 and TRBJ1-2, is GAGVSQSPRYKVTKRGQDVALRCDPISGHVSLYWYRQALGQGPEFLTYFNYEAQQDKSGLPNDRFSAERPEGSISTLTIQRTEQRDSAMYRCASSLEGTGGAGGYTFGSGTRLTVV.